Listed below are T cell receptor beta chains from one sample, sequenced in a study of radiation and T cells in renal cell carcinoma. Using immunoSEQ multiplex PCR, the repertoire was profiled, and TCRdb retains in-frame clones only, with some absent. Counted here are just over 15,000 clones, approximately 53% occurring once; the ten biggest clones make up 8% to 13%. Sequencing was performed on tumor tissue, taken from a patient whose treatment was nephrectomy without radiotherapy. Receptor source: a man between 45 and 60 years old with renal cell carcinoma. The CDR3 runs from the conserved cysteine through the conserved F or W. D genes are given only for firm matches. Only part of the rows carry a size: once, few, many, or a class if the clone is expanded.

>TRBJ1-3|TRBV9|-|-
TGTGCCAGCAGCGTGGACGGTTTCTCTGGAAACACCATATATTTT
CASSVDGFSGNTIYF
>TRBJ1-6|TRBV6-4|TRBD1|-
TGTGCCAGCAGTCTCGGGACAGATAATTCACCCCTCCACTTT
CASSLGTDNSPLHF
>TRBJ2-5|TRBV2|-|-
TGTGCCAGCAGTGTAAAAGAGACCCAGTACTTC
CASSVKETQYF
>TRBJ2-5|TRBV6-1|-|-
TGTGCCAGCAGTGGATCGGGGTTTAGCGAGACCCAGTACTTC
CASSGSGFSETQYF
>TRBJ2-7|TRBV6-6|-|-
TGTGCCAGCAGCCCGCTCCTAGCGCTCGACGAGCAGTACTTC
CASSPLLALDEQYF
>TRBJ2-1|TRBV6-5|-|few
TGTGCCAGCAGTTACGGGGTTTCCTACAATGAGCAGTTCTTC
CASSYGVSYNEQFF
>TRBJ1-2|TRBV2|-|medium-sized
TGTGCCAGGGAAGCCCCACCGATACGGATCGGCGGCTACACCTTC
CAREAPPIRIGGYTF
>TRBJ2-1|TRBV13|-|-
TGTGCCAGCAGCTCCGACAGGGAGGCCTACAATGAGCAGTTCTTC
CASSSDREAYNEQFF
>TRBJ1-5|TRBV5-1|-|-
TGCGCCAGCAGCTTGTATGGGGACCCTCGGCAGCCCCAGCATTTT
CASSLYGDPRQPQHF
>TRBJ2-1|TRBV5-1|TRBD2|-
TGCGCCAGCAGCTTGAGTGCGGGAGAGTTGGGTGAGCAGTTCTTC
CASSLSAGELGEQFF
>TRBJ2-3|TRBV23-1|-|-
TGCGCCAGCTCTCAGGGAGGTCGCACAGATACGCAGTATTTT
CASSQGGRTDTQYF
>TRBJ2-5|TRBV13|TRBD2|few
TGTGCCAGCGACGAGCGGGGTAGGGAGACCCAGTACTTC
CASDERGRETQYF
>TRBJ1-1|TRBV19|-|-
TGTGCCAGTAGTATATCGAGGGGCTTGGGCACTGAAGCTTTCTTT
CASSISRGLGTEAFF
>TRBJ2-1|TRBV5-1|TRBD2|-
TGCGCCAGCAGCTTGGCCAATCCAGCGGGGGGCCGCCATGAGCAGTTCTTC
CASSLANPAGGRHEQFF
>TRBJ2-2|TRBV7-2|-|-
TGTGCCAGCAGCTTAAGTCAGGGGATCGCCGGGGAGCTGTTTTTT
CASSLSQGIAGELFF
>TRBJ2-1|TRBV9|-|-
TGTGCCAGCAGCCTCCTGGACCTCAATGAGCAGTTCTTC
CASSLLDLNEQFF
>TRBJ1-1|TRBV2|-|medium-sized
TGTGCCAGCAGACCGTCCCGCGCCGGAAACACTGAAGCTTTCTTT
CASRPSRAGNTEAFF
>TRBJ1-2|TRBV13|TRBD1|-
TGTGCCAGCAGCTTAGGACAGGGGGCGCGAGGCTACACCTTC
CASSLGQGARGYTF
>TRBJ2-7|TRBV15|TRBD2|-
TGTGCCACCAGCAGCATGGGACTAGAAGGGTACGAGCAGTACTTC
CATSSMGLEGYEQYF
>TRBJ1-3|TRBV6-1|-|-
TGTGCCAGCAGGGCGACAACAGGAAACACCATATATTTT
CASRATTGNTIYF
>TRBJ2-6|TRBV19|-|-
TGTGCCAGTAGTATCCTATCTGTACTCTCGTCTGGGGCCAACGTCCTGACTTTC
CASSILSVLSSGANVLTF
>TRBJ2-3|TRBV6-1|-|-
TGTGCCAGCAGTGACAGGGGTAAGGATACGCAGTATTTT
CASSDRGKDTQYF
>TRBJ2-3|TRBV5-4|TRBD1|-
TGTGCCAGCAGCTCCCCGGGACAGGGGGTCACAGATACGCAGTATTTT
CASSSPGQGVTDTQYF
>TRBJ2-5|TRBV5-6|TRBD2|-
TGTGCCAGCAGCCCGGACCCCGGGACTAGTCCTGTGGAGACCCAGTACTTC
CASSPDPGTSPVETQYF
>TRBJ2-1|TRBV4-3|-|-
TGCGCCAGCAGCGCCCGGGACTCGGAGGTTGGTGAGCAGTTCTTC
CASSARDSEVGEQFF
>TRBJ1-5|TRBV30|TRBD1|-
TGTGCCTGGAGTGTTTCCGGACAGGGAAGAGGAAGCAATCAGCCCCAGCATTTT
CAWSVSGQGRGSNQPQHF
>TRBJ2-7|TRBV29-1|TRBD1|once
TGCAGCGTTGAATGGACAGGGAACTACGAGCAGTACTTC
CSVEWTGNYEQYF
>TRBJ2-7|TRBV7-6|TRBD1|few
TGTGCCAGCAGCTATCGGGACAGGGACGAGCAGTACTTC
CASSYRDRDEQYF
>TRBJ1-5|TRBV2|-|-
TGTGCCAGCACTAGCTATAGCAATCAGCCCCAGCATTTT
CASTSYSNQPQHF
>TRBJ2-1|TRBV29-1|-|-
TGCAGCGTTGCCCCAGGCAGCTCCTACAATGAGCAGTTCTTC
CSVAPGSSYNEQFF
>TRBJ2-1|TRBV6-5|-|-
TGTGCCAGCAGTTATTCTTTTAGTAATGAGCAGTTCTTC
CASSYSFSNEQFF
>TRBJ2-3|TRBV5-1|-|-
TGCGCCAGCAGCTTTCTCCAACTCACACAGGGAGATACGCAGTATTTT
CASSFLQLTQGDTQYF
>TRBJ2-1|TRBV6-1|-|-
TGTGCCACCTCCCTTGGGGCTAACTCCTACAATGAGCAGTTCTTC
CATSLGANSYNEQFF
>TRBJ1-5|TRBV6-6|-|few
TGTGCCAGCAGTTATGACAGACGGAGTCTGGGTCAGCCCCAGCATTTT
CASSYDRRSLGQPQHF
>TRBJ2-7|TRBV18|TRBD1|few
TGTGCCAGCTCCCAGGGAGGGACAGGGGCTCTCGAGCAGTACTTC
CASSQGGTGALEQYF
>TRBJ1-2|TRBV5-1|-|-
TGCGCCAGCCGAAGGACTCCCTCCTATGGCTACACCTTC
CASRRTPSYGYTF
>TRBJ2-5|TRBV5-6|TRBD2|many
TGTGCCAGCAGCTTGACTAGCGGGGTTACTGTGGAGACCCAGTACTTC
CASSLTSGVTVETQYF
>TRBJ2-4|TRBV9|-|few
TGTGCCAGCAGCTACGGACTGGGAGCCAAAAACATTCAGTACTTC
CASSYGLGAKNIQYF
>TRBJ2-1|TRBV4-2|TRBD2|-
TGTGCCAGCAGCCAAGCGGGAGGGCTTACTGAGCAGTTCTTC
CASSQAGGLTEQFF
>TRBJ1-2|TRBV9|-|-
TGTGCCAGCAGCGTAGGAGACACCTACGGCCGCTATGGCTACACCTTC
CASSVGDTYGRYGYTF
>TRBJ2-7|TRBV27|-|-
TGTGCCAGCAGTCTCGCCTACGAGCAGTACTTC
CASSLAYEQYF
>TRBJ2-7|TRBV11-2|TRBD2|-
TGTGCCAGCAGCTCCTCCGGACTAGCGGGAGCCTACGAGCAGTACTTC
CASSSSGLAGAYEQYF
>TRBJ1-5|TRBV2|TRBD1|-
TGTGCCAGCAGTGATCAGGGGGATCAGCCCCAGCATTTT
CASSDQGDQPQHF
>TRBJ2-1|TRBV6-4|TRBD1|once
TGTGCCAGCAGGGGGGGACAGGCGAATGAGCAGTTCTTC
CASRGGQANEQFF
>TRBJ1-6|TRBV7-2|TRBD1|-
TGTGCCAGCAGCCCTCGGGACAGGGATAATTCACCCCTCCACTTT
CASSPRDRDNSPLHF